The 6 T cell receptor beta chains below were found in one sample sequenced in a study of blood T cells in healthy people across ages. Next came a second PCR, run for about 7 to 12 cycles, which used a sample-barcoded 5' primer along with a J-beta primer mix. MiXCR was run by TCRdb on the 5' RACE reads, yielding one entry per CDR3 protein. The data show 2 million or so distinct CDR3 sequences, with roughly 50% seen just once and more than 2% held by the top ten. The sample taken for sequencing was blood. The receptors originated from a middle-aged woman in good health.

The DNA of the CDR3 is TGCGCCAGCGGTCGCGCGGGACGGCTTTCCTCTGGGGCCAACGTCCTGACTTTC. Its translation is CASGRAGRLSSGANVLTF. The chain links TRBV5-1 to TRBJ2-6; D is possibly TRBD2 (6 bases). Germline V gene data show CDR1 as SGHRS and CDR2 as YFSETQ. The ends were cut back, 7 bases at V and 0 bases at J, with 20 bases in the middle. This CDR3 spans 18 amino acids.

This clonotype was observed a handful of times. The gene calls are TRBV3-1 and TRBJ2-1, with D possibly being TRBD2 (6 bases). The end of the DNA aligns better with TRBJ2-7, so the J call may be wrong. The CDR3 runs to 15 residues. Germline loops: CDR1 LGHDT, CDR2 YNNKEL (reference sequence). The CDR3 bases are TGTGCCAGCAGCCCGGACGGGAGCTCCTACAATGAGCAGTACTTC. Protein sequence: CASSPDGSSYNEQYF.

This clonotype was counted a few times. This sequence joins TRBV20-1 and TRBJ1-2; D may be TRBD1 (5 bases). With 0 bases removed from V and 3 bases from J, the gap between germline ends came to 17 bases. The CDR3 extends over 16 amino acids. Germline V gene data show CDR1 as DFQATT and CDR2 as SNEGSKA (reference sequence). The DNA for the CDR3 is TGCAGTGCTAGAGATCGCGGGGCAGGGACGCACTATGGCTACACCTTC. As protein: CSARDRGAGTHYGYTF.

Only a few counts were recorded for this clonotype. This sequence joins TRBV7-2 and TRBJ1-2; tentative D call: TRBD1 (5 bases). Trimming shortened V by 5 bases and J by 6 bases, and 13 bases separated the two germline ends. Germline CDR1 and CDR2: SGHTA and FQGNSA. The CDR3 is 13 amino acids. The CDR3 nucleotides are TGTGCCAGCAGCCTCTTTGGGGCTGATGGCTACACCTTC. Amino acid sequence: CASSLFGADGYTF.

The chain recombines TRBV28 with TRBJ1-1, with D perhaps matching TRBD1 (5 bases). The CDR3 loop spans 16 amino acids. Germline V gives CDR1 MDHEN, CDR2 SYDVKM. The ends were cut back, 3 bases at V and 1 base at J, with 15 bases in the middle. The CDR3 protein is CASSFRGRLGNTEAFF. The CDR3 bases are TGTGCCAGCAGTTTTCGGGGACGCTTGGGGAACACTGAAGCTTTCTTT.

The chain links TRBV27 to TRBJ2-7, with TRBD1 as a possible D gene (6 bases). Matching the DNA end better, TRBJ2-5 makes the J call doubtful. The CDR3 spans 15 residues. Germline CDR1 and CDR2: MNHEY and SMNVEV (reference sequence). For the CDR3, the DNA is TGTGCCAGCAGCCCTCCGGGACACTATGGGGAGACCCAGTACTTC. It encodes CASSPPGHYGETQYF.